This T cell receptor (beta chain) originates from a study of blood T cells in healthy people across ages. General observations from the study: Older age coincided with a roughly linear decline in TCR beta diversity per million T cells.

Through a sample-barcoded 5' primer and a J-beta primer mix, a second PCR was run for about 6 to 11 cycles. Template switching added a 12-random-nucleotide identifier to every cDNA molecule. All samples gave at least 2.5 million CDR3-containing paired-end reads. One entry per CDR3 protein, called by TCRdb with MiXCR from the 5' RACE reads. The sample consists of about 840,000 distinct CDR3 sequences, about 28% of them appearing once. This clonotype has just a few counts. The antigen remains unidentified. Looked up from germline, CDR1 is SGHDT and CDR2 is YYEEEE. The CDR3 loop spans 14 amino acids. V shed 2 bases and J shed 3 bases, with 10 bases lying between them. The data also belong to a second study, concerning T cells of mothers and their children.

The sequence came from a woman aged 40 to 55 in good health. Sequencing was done on a sample of blood. V gene TRBV5-6 combines with J gene TRBJ2-3; tentative D call: TRBD1 (5 bases). Here the CDR3 DNA reads TGTGCCAGCAGCTTTCCCAGGGTGACAGATACGCAGTATTTT. It translates to CASSFPRVTDTQYF.